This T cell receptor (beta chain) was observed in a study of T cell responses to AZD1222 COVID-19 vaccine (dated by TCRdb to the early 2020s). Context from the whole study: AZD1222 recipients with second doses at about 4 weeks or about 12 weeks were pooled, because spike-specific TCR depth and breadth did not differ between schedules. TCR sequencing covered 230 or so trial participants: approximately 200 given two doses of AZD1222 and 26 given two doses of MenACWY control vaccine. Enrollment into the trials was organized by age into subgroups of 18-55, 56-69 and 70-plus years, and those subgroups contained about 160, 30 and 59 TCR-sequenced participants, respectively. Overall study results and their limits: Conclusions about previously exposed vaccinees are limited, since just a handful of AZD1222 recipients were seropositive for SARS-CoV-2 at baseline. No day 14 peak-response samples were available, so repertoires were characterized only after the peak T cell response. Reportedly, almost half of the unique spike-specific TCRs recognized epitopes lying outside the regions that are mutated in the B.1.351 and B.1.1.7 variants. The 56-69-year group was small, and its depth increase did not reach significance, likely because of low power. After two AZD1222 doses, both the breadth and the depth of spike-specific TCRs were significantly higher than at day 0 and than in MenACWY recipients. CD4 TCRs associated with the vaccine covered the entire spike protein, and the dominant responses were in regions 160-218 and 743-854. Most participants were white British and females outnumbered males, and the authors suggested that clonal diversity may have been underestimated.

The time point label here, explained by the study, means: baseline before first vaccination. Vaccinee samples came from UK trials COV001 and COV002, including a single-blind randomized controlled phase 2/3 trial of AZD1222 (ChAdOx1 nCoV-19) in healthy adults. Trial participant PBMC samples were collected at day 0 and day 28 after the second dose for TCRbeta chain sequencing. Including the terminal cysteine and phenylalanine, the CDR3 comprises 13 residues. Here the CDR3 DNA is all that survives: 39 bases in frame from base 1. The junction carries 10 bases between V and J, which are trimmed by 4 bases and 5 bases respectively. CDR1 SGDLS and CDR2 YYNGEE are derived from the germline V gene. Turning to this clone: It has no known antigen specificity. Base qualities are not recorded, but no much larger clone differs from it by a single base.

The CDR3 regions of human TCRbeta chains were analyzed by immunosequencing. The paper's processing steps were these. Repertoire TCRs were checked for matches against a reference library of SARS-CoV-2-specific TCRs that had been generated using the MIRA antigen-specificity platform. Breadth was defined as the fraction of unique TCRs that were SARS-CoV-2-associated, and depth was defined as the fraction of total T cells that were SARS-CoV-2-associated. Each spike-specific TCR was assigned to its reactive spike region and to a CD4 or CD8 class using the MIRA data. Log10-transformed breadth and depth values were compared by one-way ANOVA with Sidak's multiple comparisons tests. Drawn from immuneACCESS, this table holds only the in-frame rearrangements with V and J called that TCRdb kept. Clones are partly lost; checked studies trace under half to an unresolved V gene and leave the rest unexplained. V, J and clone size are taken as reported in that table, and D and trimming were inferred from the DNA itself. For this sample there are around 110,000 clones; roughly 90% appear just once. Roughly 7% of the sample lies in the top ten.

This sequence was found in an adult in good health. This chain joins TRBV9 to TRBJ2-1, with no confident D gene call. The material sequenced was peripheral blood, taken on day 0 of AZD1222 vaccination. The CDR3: CASSPLGNNEQFF. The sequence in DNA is TGTGCCAGCAGCCCCCTAGGGAACAATGAGCAGTTCTTC.